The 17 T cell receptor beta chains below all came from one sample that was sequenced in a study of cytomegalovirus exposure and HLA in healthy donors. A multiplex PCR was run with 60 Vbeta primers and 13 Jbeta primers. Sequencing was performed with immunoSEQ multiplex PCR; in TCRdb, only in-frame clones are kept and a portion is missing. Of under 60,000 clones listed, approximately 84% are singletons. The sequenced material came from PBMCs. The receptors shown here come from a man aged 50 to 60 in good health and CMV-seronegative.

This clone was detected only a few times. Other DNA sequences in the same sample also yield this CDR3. The DNA for the CDR3 is TGTGCCAGCAGTCTAGGGACAATGTTTAATGAAAAACTGTTTTTT. It encodes CASSLGTMFNEKLFF. V is TRBV2 and J is TRBJ1-4, with a tentative D call TRBD1 (6 bases). Trimming left V 5 bases short and J 4 bases short, with 14 bases between. Germline CDR1 SNHLY, CDR2 FYNNEI. CDR3 size: 15 residues.

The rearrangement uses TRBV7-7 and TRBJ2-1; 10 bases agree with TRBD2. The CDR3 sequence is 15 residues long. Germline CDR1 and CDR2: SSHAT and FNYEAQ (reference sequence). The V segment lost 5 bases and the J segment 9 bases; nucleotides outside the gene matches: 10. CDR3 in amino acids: CASSLNSGGSVEQFF. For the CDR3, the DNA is TGTGCCAGCAGCCTTAATAGCGGGGGGTCTGTTGAGCAGTTCTTC.

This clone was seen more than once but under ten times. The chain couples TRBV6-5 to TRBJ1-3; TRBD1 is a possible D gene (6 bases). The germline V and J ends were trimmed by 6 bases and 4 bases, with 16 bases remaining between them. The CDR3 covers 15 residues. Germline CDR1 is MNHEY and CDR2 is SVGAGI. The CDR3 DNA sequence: TGTGCCAGCAGCCTTGGGGGCTCGTGGGGAAACACCATATATTTT. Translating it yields CASSLGGSWGNTIYF.

CDR3 coding DNA: TGTGCCAGTAGTCCCGGGACAGCCAACAATGAGCAGTTCTTC. The encoded protein is CASSPGTANNEQFF. This chain connects TRBV19 to TRBJ2-1; 7 bases agree with TRBD1. The ends lost 5 bases at V and 5 bases at J; junction bases unmatched: 6. The CDR3 covers 14 residues. Germline values: CDR1 LNHDA, CDR2 SQIVND (reference sequence).

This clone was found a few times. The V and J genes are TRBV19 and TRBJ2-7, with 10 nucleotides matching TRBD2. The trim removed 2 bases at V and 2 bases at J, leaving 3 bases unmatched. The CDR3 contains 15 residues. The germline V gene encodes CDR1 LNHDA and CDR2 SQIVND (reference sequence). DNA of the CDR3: TGTGCCAGTAGTATAAAAGCGGGGGGGCCCTACGAGCAGTACTTC. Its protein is CASSIKAGGPYEQYF.

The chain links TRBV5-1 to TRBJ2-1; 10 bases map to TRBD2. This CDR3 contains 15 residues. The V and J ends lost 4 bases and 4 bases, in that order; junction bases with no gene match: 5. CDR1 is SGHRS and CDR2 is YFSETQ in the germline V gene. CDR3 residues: CASSTTSGAYNEQFF. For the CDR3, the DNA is TGCGCCAGCAGCACAACTAGCGGGGCTTACAATGAGCAGTTCTTC.

CDR3 coding DNA: TGTGCCAGCAGCCGCGGGGGGGGACTCTACGAGCAGTACTTC. Its protein is CASSRGGGLYEQYF. The rearrangement joins TRBV11-1 to TRBJ2-7; 9 nucleotides align to TRBD2. Trimming cost V 5 bases and J 3 bases; bases outside gene matches: 5. Germline CDR1 reads SGHAT; CDR2 reads FQDESV (reference sequence). The CDR3 is 14 amino acids. Complete variable domain (other parts from reference TRBV11-1 and TRBJ2-7): EAEVAQSPRYKITEKSQAVAFWCDPISGHATLYWYRQILGQGPELLVQFQDESVVDDSQLPKDRFSAERLKGVDSTLKIQPAELGDSAMYLCASSRGGGLYEQYFGPGTRLTVT.

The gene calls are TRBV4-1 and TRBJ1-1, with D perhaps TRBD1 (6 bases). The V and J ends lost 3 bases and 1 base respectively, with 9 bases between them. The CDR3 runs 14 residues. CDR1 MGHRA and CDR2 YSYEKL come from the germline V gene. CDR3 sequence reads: CASSHQGRNTEAFF. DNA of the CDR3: TGCGCCAGCAGCCACCAGGGGCGGAACACTGAAGCTTTCTTT.

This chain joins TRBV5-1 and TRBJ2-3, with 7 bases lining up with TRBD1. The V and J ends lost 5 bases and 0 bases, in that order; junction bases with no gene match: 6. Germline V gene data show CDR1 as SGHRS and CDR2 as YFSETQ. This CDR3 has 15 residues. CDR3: CASRPTGSSTDTQYF. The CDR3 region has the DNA TGCGCCAGCAGACCGACAGGGTCTAGCACAGATACGCAGTATTTT.

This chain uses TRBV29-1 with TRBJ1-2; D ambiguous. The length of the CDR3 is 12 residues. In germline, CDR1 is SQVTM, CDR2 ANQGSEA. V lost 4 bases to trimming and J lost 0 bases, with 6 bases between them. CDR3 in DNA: TGCAGCGTTGTAACAGCTAACTATGGCTACACCTTC. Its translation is CSVVTANYGYTF.

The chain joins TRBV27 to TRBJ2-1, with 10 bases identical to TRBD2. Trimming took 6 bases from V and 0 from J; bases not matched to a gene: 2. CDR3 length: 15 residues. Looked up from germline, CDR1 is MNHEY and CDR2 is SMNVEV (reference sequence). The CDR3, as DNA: TGTGCCAGCAGACTAGCGGGGAGCTCCTACAATGAGCAGTTCTTC. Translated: CASRLAGSSYNEQFF.

CDR3 DNA sequence: TGTGCCAGCAGGTCGGTTGTTGGGGGGGCCCTCGGTAACTATGGCTACACCTTC. Translation: CASRSVVGGALGNYGYTF. The J gene is TRBJ1-2, the V gene TRBV28; possibly TRBD1 for D (6 bases). CDR1 is MDHEN and CDR2 is SYDVKM in the germline V gene. CDR3 length: 18 residues. V shed 6 bases and J shed 1 base, with 24 bases lying between them.

The CDR3 spells CASSTSGTGRTDTQYF. The CDR3 coding sequence is TGTGCCAGCAGCACTTCCGGGACAGGGAGAACAGATACGCAGTATTTT. This chain links TRBV9 with TRBJ2-3; TRBD1 matches at 9 bases. Trimming took 4 bases from V and 3 from J; bases not matched to a gene: 9. Germline-derived CDR1 and CDR2 are SGDLS and YYNGEE. This CDR3 is built from 16 residues.

CDR3 amino acids: CASSSRPGTGIDGYTF. The CDR3 nucleotides read TGTGCCAGCAGCTCCCGTCCCGGGACAGGGATTGATGGCTACACCTTC. The chain uses TRBV4-2 and TRBJ1-2, with 9 bases fitting TRBD1. Germline-derived CDR1 and CDR2 are LGHNA and YNFKEQ. The CDR3 is 16 residues long. Trimming removed 5 bases from V and 6 bases from J; junction bases left unmatched: 13.

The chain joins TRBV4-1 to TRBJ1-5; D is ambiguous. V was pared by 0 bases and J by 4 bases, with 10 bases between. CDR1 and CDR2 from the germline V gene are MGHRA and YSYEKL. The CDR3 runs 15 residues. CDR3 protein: CASSQELGGNQPQHF. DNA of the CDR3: TGCGCCAGCAGCCAAGAACTGGGCGGGAATCAGCCCCAGCATTTT.

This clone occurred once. The CDR3 DNA follows: TGTGCCAGCAGCTCGACGACAGGGTTTAGTGAGCAGTTCTTC. Encoded protein: CASSSTTGFSEQFF. The J gene is TRBJ2-1, the V gene TRBV11-2; 7 nucleotides agree with TRBD1. This CDR3 spans 14 amino acids. V shed 4 bases, J shed 9 bases, and the junction held 9 bases outside the gene matches. Germline CDR1 and CDR2: SGHAT and FQNNGV.

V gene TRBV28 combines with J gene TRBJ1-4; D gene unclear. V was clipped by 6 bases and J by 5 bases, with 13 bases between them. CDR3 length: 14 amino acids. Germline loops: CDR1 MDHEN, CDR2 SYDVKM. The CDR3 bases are TGTGCCAGCAGAGGAGAGAGGGCAAATGAAAAACTGTTTTTT. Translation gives CASRGERANEKLFF.